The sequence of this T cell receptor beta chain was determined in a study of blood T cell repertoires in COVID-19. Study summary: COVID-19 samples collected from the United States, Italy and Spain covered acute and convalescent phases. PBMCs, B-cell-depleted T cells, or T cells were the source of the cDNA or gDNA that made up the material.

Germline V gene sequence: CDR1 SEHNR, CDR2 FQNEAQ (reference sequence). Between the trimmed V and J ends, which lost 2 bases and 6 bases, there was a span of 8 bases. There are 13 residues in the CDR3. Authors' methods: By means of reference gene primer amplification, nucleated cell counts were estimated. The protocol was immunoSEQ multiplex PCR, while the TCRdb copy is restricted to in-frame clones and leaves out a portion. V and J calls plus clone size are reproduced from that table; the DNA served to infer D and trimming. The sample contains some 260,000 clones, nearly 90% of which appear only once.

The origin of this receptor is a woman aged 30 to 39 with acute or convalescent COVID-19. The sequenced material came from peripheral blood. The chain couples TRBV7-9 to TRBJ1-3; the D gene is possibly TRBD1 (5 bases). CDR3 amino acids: CASSLPGPNTIYF. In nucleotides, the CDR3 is TGTGCCAGCAGCTTACCAGGGCCAAACACCATATATTTT.